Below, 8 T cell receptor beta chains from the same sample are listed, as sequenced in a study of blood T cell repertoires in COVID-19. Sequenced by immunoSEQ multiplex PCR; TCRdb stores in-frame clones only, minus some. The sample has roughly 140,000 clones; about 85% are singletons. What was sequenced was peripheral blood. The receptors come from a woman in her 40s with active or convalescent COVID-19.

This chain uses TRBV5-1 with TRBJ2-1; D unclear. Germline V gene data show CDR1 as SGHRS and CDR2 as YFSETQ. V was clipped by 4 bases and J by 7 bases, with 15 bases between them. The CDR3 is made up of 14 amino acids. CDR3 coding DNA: TGCGCCAGCAGCCCCTCATCGAGTCGGAATGAGCAGTTCTTC. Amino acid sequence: CASSPSSSRNEQFF.

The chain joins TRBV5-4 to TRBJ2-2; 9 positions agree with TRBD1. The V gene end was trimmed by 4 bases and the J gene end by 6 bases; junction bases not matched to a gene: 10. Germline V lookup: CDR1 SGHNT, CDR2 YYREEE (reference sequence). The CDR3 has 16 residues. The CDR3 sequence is CASSQPGQGSAGELFF. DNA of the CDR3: TGTGCCAGCAGCCAACCGGGACAGGGAAGCGCCGGGGAGCTGTTTTTT.

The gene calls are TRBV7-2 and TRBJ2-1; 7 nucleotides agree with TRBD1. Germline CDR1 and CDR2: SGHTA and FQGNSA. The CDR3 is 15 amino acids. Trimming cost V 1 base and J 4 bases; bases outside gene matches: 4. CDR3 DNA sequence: TGTGCCAGCAGCTTAGGAGGGACAGTATACAATGAGCAGTTCTTC. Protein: CASSLGGTVYNEQFF.

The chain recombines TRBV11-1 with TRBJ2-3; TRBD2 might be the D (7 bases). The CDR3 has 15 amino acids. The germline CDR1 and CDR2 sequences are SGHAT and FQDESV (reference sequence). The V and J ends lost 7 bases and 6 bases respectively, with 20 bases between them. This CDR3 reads CASNPGGGPGDTQYF. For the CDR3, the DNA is TGTGCCAGCAACCCCGGCGGGGGCCCCGGGGATACGCAGTATTTT.

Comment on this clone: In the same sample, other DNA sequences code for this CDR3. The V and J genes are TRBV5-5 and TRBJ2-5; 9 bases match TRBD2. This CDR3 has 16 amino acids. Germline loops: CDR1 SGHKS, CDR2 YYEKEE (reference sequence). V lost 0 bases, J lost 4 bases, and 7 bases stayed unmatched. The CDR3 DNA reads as TGTGCCAGCAGCTTGGATCTCGCGGGGGGGAGAGAGACCCAGTACTTC. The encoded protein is CASSLDLAGGRETQYF.

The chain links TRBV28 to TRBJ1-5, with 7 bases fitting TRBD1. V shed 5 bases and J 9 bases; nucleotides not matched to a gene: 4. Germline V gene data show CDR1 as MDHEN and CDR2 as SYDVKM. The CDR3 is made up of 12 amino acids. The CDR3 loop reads CASSTTGVPQHF. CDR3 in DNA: TGTGCCAGCAGTACTACAGGGGTGCCCCAGCATTTT. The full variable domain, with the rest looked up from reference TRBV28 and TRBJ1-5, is DVKVTQSSRYLVKRTGEKVFLECVQDMDHENMFWYRQDPGLGLRLIYFSYDVKMKEKGDIPEGYSVSREKKERFSLILESASTNQTSMYLCASSTTGVPQHFGDGTRLSIL.

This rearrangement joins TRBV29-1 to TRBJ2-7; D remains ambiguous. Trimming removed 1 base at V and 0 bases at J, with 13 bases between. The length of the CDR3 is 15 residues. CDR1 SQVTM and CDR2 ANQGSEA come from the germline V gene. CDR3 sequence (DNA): TGCAGCGTTGAAGTCGAAGCGAAGAGCTCCTACGAGCAGTACTTC. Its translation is CSVEVEAKSSYEQYF.

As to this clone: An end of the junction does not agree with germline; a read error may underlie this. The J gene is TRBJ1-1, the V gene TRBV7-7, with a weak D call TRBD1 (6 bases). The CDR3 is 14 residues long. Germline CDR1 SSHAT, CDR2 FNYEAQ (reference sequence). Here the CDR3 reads CASSLQPGHPEAFF. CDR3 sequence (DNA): TGTGCTAGCAGCCTTCAACCGGGACACCCTGAAGCTTTCTTT.